The subject of this entry is one TCR beta chain. Its antigen is undetermined. Trimming left V 1 base short and J 8 bases short, with 21 bases between. The CDR3 contains 16 residues. Germline loops: CDR1 SGHDT, CDR2 YYEEEE. This specimen comes from a study of T cell responses to AZD1222 COVID-19 vaccine. Overall study: Combined were second doses at about 4 or about 12 weeks.

Some clones are missing from TCRdb's copy, which holds only in-frame ones; the method was immunoSEQ multiplex PCR. The data contain around 130,000 clones, roughly 84% of them singletons. Whole-study results and caveats: Donors were mostly white British, more females; clonal diversity possibly underestimated. Only a handful of AZD1222 recipients, six or seven in all, had baseline seropositivity. None of the repertoires were sampled until the peak T cell response had passed.

The sequence came from an adult in good health. This chain links TRBV5-6 with TRBJ1-1, with D unresolved. Source: peripheral blood, taken on day 0 of AZD1222 vaccination. CDR3 DNA sequence: TGTGCCAGCAGCTTGTACACAAAACAGAGGAGGAACGAAGCTTTCTTT. This sequence encodes CASSLYTKQRRNEAFF.